Listed here is a single T cell receptor (beta chain). Antigen: not known. Germline V gene lookup returns CDR1 SGHDN and CDR2 FVKESK. This CDR3 region has 11 residues. The data are from a study of T cells expressing NK-cell markers. Study in general: Sorted CD3+CD56+NKG2C+, CD3+CD56+NKG2C- and CD3+CD56-NKG2C+ T cells provided the TCR beta repertoires. The authors sequenced eight donors, of whom seven were HCMV-seropositive and one was seronegative. The study's findings and limits: Dominance of the CD3+CD56-NKG2C+ fraction by these clonotypes also held in several donors. Roughly six of the donors carried dominant NKG2C+ clonotypes that took up roughly 1.0-8% of their CD8+ T cells.

TCRdb reprocessed the 5' RACE reads and keeps a single row for each CDR3 protein, giving no DNA. This sample lists 150,000 to 180,000 distinct CDR3 sequences; its ten largest clones have 30% to 45%. Specimen: blood T cells: a sorted CD56 or NKG2C T cell subset, CD4+ or CD8+ T cells, or bulk PBMC T cells (not recorded which). The chain has TRBV14 and TRBJ2-3. This clonotype originated in a woman aged 50 to 60 in good health. CDR3 loop: CASSHSTTQYF.